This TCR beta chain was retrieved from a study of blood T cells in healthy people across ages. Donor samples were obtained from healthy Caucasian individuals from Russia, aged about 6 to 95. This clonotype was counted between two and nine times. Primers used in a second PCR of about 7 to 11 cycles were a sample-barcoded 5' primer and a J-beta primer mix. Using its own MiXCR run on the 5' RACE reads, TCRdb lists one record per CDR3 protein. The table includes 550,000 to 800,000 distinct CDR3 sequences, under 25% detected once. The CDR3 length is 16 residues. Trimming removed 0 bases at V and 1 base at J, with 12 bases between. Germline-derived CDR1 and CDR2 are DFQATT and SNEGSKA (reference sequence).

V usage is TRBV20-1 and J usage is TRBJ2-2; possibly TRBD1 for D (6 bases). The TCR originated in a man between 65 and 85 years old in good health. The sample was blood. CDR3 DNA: TGCAGTGCTAGAGACGCCGGGACAATGAACACCGGGGAGCTGTTTTTT. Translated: CSARDAGTMNTGELFF.